This TCR beta chain appears in the sequencing data of a study of CD8+CD57+ T cells in acquired aplastic anemia. Patients included in sequencing had previously demonstrated CD8+CD57+ cell expansion by flow cytometry. The template for TCR beta VDJ and CDR3 sequence profiling was genomic DNA. TCRdb recomputed calls from the reads with MiXCR, one row per CDR3 protein. Here the sample spans 120,000 or so distinct CDR3 sequences, about 40% being singletons. Germline V CDR1 and CDR2: MNHNS, SASEGT. The CDR3 extends over 19 amino acids. Trimming cost V 4 bases and J 0 bases; bases outside gene matches: 9. The study's findings and limits: The CD8+ Simpson's diversity of patients and controls was not significantly different.

This clonotype was detected many times. Antigen unknown. The receptor comes from a human donor with aplastic anemia. What was sequenced was sorted CD4+, CD8+, or CD8+CD57+ T cells (not recorded which) from PBMCs. The gene calls are TRBV6-1 and TRBJ1-6; TRBD1 matches 10 bases. As DNA, the CDR3 is TGTGCCAGCAGTGGACGAACGGGACAGGGGAACTCCTATAATTCACCCCTCCACTTT. This codes for CASSGRTGQGNSYNSPLHF.